This T cell receptor beta chain stems from a study of cytomegalovirus exposure and HLA in healthy donors. The overall study: The 120 or so validation repertoires, a later analysis reported, used the same platform as the approximately 650 first-cohort repertoires. General study points: In vitro, three CMV-associated chains proved specific for CMV antigens. Subsequent analysis of the 100 to 150 validation repertoires found a tendency for first-cohort TCR clusters to co-occur.

Clones were read by immunoSEQ multiplex PCR, and TCRdb kept only the in-frame ones, dropping some. This sample has about 220,000 clones, with about 89% found just once. The count of this clone is one. Its antigen is not identified. The identical CDR3 is also encoded by other nucleotide sequences in the sample. This CDR3 comprises 14 residues. Germline V gene lookup returns CDR1 SGHNT and CDR2 YENEEA. V dropped 1 base and J dropped 7; count of bases not matched to a gene: 3. The sequenced material came from PBMCs. The chain combines TRBV11-3 with TRBJ2-1; 8 nucleotides align to TRBD2. The sequence was obtained from a woman in her late teens or twenties in good health and CMV-seronegative. The CDR3 loop is CASSLAGGGNEQFF. DNA of the CDR3: TGTGCCAGCAGCTTAGCGGGAGGGGGGAATGAGCAGTTCTTC.